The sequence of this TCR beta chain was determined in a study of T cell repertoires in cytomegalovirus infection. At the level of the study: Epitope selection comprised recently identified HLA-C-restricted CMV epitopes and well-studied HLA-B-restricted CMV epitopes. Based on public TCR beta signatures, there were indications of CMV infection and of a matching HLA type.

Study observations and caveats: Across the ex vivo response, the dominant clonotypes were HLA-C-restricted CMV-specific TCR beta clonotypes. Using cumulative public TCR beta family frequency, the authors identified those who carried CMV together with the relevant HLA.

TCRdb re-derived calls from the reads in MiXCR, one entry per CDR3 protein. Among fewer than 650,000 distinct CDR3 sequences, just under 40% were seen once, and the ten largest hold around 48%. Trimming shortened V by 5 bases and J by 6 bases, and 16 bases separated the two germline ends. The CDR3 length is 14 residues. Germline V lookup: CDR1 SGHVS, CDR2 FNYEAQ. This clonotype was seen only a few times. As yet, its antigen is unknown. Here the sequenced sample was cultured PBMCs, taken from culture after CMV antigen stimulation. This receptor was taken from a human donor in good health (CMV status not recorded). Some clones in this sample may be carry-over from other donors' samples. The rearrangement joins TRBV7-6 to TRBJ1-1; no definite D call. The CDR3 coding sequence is TGTGCCAGCAGCCTGGCTTCGCTGAATGCTGAAGCTTTCTTT. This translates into CASSLASLNAEAFF. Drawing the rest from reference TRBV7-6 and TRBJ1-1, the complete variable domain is GAGVSQSPRYKVTKRGQDVALRCDPISGHVSLYWYRQALGQGPEFLTYFNYEAQQDKSGLPNDRFSAERPEGSISTLTIQRTEQRDSAMYRCASSLASLNAEAFFGQGTRLTVV.